The source of this T cell receptor (beta chain) is a study of Graves' ophthalmopathy and Graves' hyperthyroidism. Study-wide results and limits: Blood also contained most of the expanded thyroid clonotypes above 0.001 frequency.

Amplified material comprised TCR beta CDR3 regions derived from RNA transcripts. Following a first-round RT-PCR that used HTBI primers, a second-round multiplex PCR was carried out. One entry per CDR3 protein, called by TCRdb with MiXCR from the multiplex PCR reads. The sample contains nearly 400,000 distinct CDR3 sequences, approximately 20% of which appear only once. This clonotype was seen only a few times. As yet, its antigen is unknown. The sequence derives from a woman aged 18 to 35 with Graves' ophthalmopathy. The sample consisted of peripheral blood.

CDR3 sequence: CAWRDRDTYEQYF. CDR3 DNA: TGTGCCTGGAGGGACAGGGACACCTACGAGCAGTACTTC. The V gene is TRBV30, the J gene TRBJ2-7; 8 bases line up with TRBD1. CDR3 size: 13 residues. V was clipped by 3 bases and J by 2 bases; unmatched bases: 3. CDR1 and CDR2 (germline): GTSNPN, SVGIG (reference sequence).